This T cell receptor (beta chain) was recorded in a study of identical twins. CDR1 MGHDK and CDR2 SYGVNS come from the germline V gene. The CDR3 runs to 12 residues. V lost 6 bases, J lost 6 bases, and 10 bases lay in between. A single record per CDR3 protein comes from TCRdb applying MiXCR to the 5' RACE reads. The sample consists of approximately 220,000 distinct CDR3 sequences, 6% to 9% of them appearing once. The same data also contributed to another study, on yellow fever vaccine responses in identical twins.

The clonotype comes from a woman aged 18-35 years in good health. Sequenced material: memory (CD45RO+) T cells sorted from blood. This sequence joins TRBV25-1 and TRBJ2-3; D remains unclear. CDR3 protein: CASRPGRDTQYF. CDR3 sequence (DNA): TGTGCCAGCAGACCCGGACGTGATACGCAGTATTTT.